This T cell receptor beta chain was profiled in a study of shared clonotypes between healthy human individuals. Data came from immunoSEQ multiplex PCR; TCRdb stores just in-frame clones and leaves some out. Of 400,000 to 500,000 clones listed, about 80% were seen once; the top ten hold more than 10%. About this clone: Since a far larger clone is one base different, this is likely a read error. This sample also contains other DNA sequences that code for the same CDR3.

The germline V gene has CDR1 GTSNPN and CDR2 SVGIG (reference sequence). The CDR3 runs 15 residues. Trimming cost V 0 bases and J 8 bases, with 16 bases left between them. This sequence was found in a woman in her 40s in good health. Some clones in this sample may be carry-over from other donors' samples. Sequencing was done on a sample of PBMCs. J is TRBJ1-4 and V is TRBV30; TRBD1 is a possible D gene (5 bases). CDR3 DNA sequence: TGTGCCTGGAGTGTACTCAGGGCAAGGGGCGAAAAACTGTTTTTT. This translates into CAWSVLRARGEKLFF.